A single sample gave rise to the 12 T cell receptor beta chains below, sequenced in a study of blood T cell repertoires in COVID-19 (dated by TCRdb to 2019 to 2021). Library method: the immunoSEQ multiplex PCR assay. This immuneACCESS table, as held by TCRdb, lists in-frame sequences with V and J called but not all clones. Of the missing ones, under half trace to an unresolved V gene in checked studies; the others have no known cause. This sample comprises just over 150,000 clones, roughly 82% of them detected only once. The ten largest make up 7% of the sample. The sample taken for sequencing was peripheral blood. The receptors were sampled from a woman between 40 and 50 years old with COVID-19, enrolled during active disease.

The rearrangement links TRBV11-2 to TRBJ2-1; 7 bases agree with TRBD2. V was clipped by 4 bases and J by 4 bases; unmatched bases: 13. Germline V lookup: CDR1 SGHAT, CDR2 FQNNGV. CDR3 size: 17 residues. In DNA, the CDR3 is TGTGCCAGCAGCTCCCCTACCGGGACTACAATATACAATGAGCAGTTCTTC. Its protein product is CASSSPTGTTIYNEQFF.

This clone was recorded a few times. The chain carries TRBV5-8 and TRBJ1-2; D not resolved. Between the trimmed V and J ends, which lost 4 bases and 7 bases, there was a span of 26 bases. The germline V gene encodes CDR1 SGHTS and CDR2 YDEGEE. This CDR3 spans 17 amino acids. CDR3: CASSEGVTGWIIGGYTF. CDR3 sequence (DNA): TGTGCCAGCAGCGAGGGCGTGACGGGGTGGATTATAGGTGGCTACACCTTC.

Worth noting for this clone: The identical CDR3 is also encoded by other nucleotide sequences in the sample. This chain joins TRBV7-9 and TRBJ2-3; TRBD1 aligns across 7 bases. J was trimmed by 6 bases and V by 2 bases; bases with no gene match: 2. CDR1 is SEHNR and CDR2 is FQNEAQ in the germline V gene (reference sequence). This CDR3 spans 13 amino acids. The CDR3 is CASSLTGADTQYF. The CDR3 DNA reads TGTGCCAGCAGCTTAACAGGGGCCGATACGCAGTATTTT.

The CDR3 here is CARSWDVGRDSKDTQYF. The CDR3 nucleotides read TGTGCCAGAAGCTGGGATGTCGGGCGGGATTCGAAAGATACGCAGTATTTT. The chain has TRBV5-3 and TRBJ2-3; TRBD2 is a possible D gene (6 bases). TRBV5-3 is known as an ORF, though its function is uncertain. V was clipped by 3 bases and J by 5 bases, with 22 bases between them. There are 17 residues in the CDR3.

This clone was observed a few times. The chain joins TRBV5-1 to TRBJ1-6; D is unresolved. Between the trimmed V and J ends, which lost 0 bases and 5 bases, there was a span of 9 bases. There are 15 residues in the CDR3. CDR1 SGHRS and CDR2 YFSETQ come from the germline V gene. CDR3 protein: CASSLEHGHNSPLHF. The CDR3, as DNA: TGCGCCAGCAGCTTGGAACATGGCCATAATTCACCCCTCCACTTT.

The chain uses TRBV7-2 and TRBJ2-5; 11 bases agree with TRBD1. With 5 bases clipped from V and 5 bases from J, the junction kept 10 bases outside the gene matches. Germline CDR1 and CDR2: SGHTA and FQGNSA. There are 16 residues in the CDR3. The CDR3: CASSAGDRGSRETQYF. In DNA, the CDR3 is TGTGCCAGCAGCGCCGGGGACAGGGGGTCACGGGAGACCCAGTACTTC.

The rearrangement joins TRBV3-1 (or the pseudogene TRBV3-2) to TRBJ2-1; TRBD2 aligns across 12 bases. J lost 6 bases, V lost 0 bases, and 6 bases had no gene match. This CDR3 has 17 amino acids. Germline values: CDR1 LGHDT, CDR2 YNNKEL (reference sequence). CDR3 nucleotides: TGTGCCAGCAGCCAAGATGGGCTAGCGGGGGGGCCCAATGAGCAGTTCTTC. This gives the protein CASSQDGLAGGPNEQFF.

The CDR3 DNA sequence: TGTGCAAGTCGCGATAGACAGGGTTATCAGCCCCAGCATTTT. It specifies CASRDRQGYQPQHF. The chain is built from TRBV12-2 and TRBJ1-5; the table assigns TRBD1, which was not confirmed against the DNA. TRBV12-2 is a pseudogene. The CDR3 has 14 residues.

This sequence joins TRBV20-1 and TRBJ2-7; 9 bases match TRBD1. The CDR3 extends over 16 amino acids. The germline V gene has CDR1 DFQATT and CDR2 SNEGSKA (reference sequence). Trimming at V came to 3 bases and at J to 4 bases, leaving 13 bases not matched to a gene. CDR3 DNA: TGCAGTGCTAGTGGTCTCTCTACCGGGACAGGGTACGAGCAGTACTTC. Protein: CSASGLSTGTGYEQYF.

DNA for the CDR3: TGCGCCAGCCGTACCCATACATCCCCCACTGAAGCTTTCTTT. Translating it yields CASRTHTSPTEAFF. The rearrangement joins TRBV4-1 to TRBJ1-1, with no clear D. This CDR3 spans 14 amino acids. From germline, CDR1 is MGHRA and CDR2 YSYEKL. Deletions cut 8 bases from V and 4 bases from J, with 17 bases between.

In its sample, this clone was seen once. CDR3: CASSPGHTNEQFF. In nucleotides, the CDR3 is TGTGCCAGCAGCCCCGGACACACCAATGAGCAGTTCTTC. The V call is TRBV6-5, the J call TRBJ2-1, with D possibly TRBD1 on 5 matching bases. CDR1 is MNHEY and CDR2 is SVGAGI in the germline V gene. Trimming shortened V by 6 bases and J by 6 bases, and 12 bases separated the two germline ends. The CDR3 runs 13 residues.

The rearrangement links TRBV27 to TRBJ2-1; 15 bases align to TRBD2. The ends lost 0 bases at V and 8 bases at J; junction bases unmatched: 8. CDR1 is MNHEY and CDR2 is SMNVEV in the germline V gene (reference sequence). The CDR3 is 18 amino acids. Here the CDR3 reads CASSLSRTSGGAIDEQFF. The CDR3 bases are TGTGCCAGCAGTTTATCGCGGACTAGCGGGGGGGCCATCGATGAGCAGTTCTTC.